A selection of T cell receptor beta chains follows, all from one sample in a study of blood T cells in healthy people across ages. TCRdb itself ran the 5' RACE reads through MiXCR, one entry per CDR3 protein. The table lists around 870,000 distinct CDR3 sequences, roughly 26% of them singletons. The material sequenced was blood. The receptors here all came from a woman aged 80 or over in good health. Both conserved end residues are part of each CDR3.

j_call,cdr3_length,v_call,cdr3_aa
TRBJ2-7,13,TRBV9,CASSVAQDYEQYF
TRBJ1-2,16,TRBV4-3,CASSQDGFAGVYGYTF
TRBJ2-5,14,TRBV2,CASNPGLAGGERYF
TRBJ2-7,14,TRBV20-1,CSASDRGGAYEQYF
TRBJ2-4,15,TRBV12-3/TRBV12-4,CASSPTHLAKNIQYF
TRBJ2-5,14,TRBV20-1,CSARGLAGSKTQYF
TRBJ1-2,14,TRBV20-1,CSARIGAVHYGYTF
TRBJ2-3,17,TRBV20-1,CSARGARASLTTDTQYF
TRBJ1-5,15,TRBV20-1,CSAMSGFRGNQPQHF
TRBJ1-5,15,TRBV2,CASSEAWGRNQPQHF
TRBJ1-5,13,TRBV12-3/TRBV12-4,CASSSKIRQPQHF
TRBJ1-1,15,TRBV5-5,CASSSRLGGNPEAFF
TRBJ1-5,13,TRBV7-2,CASSSRPDQPQHF
TRBJ1-2,14,TRBV7-2,CASRPQGFNYGYTF
TRBJ2-7,14,TRBV7-2,CASSLDSRAHEQYF
NA,15,TRBV5-6,CASSLGPSNNYEQYF
TRBJ2-7,13,TRBV27,CASRRDKAWEQYF
TRBJ2-3,14,TRBV5-1,CASSARRTTDTQYF
TRBJ2-7,15,TRBV24-1,CATSASGQGSYEQYF
TRBJ2-7,15,TRBV13,CASSSLGTGVSEQYF
TRBJ1-4,16,TRBV18,CASSPRRQGRNEKLFF
TRBJ1-2,13,TRBV3-1,CASSSRGGGGYTF
TRBJ1-5,15,TRBV2,CASSEFGTPNQPQHF
TRBJ1-2,13,TRBV5-1,CASSFPGTYGYTF
TRBJ1-5,15,TRBV6-5,CASRPDRGSNQPQHF
TRBJ2-5,16,TRBV6-2/TRBV6-3,CASSLGLAGAQGTQYF
TRBJ2-2,13,TRBV7-2,CASRRGGAGELFF